The rows below give T cell receptor beta chains drawn from one sample of a study of neurological immune-mediated disorders. TCRdb re-derived calls from the 5' RACE reads in MiXCR, one entry per CDR3 protein. Of tens of thousands of distinct CDR3 sequences listed, 10% are singletons. The specimen sequenced was PBMCs. Every receptor here comes from a middle-aged woman in good health. Both conserved end residues are part of each CDR3. The D gene is left open where the match is weak. Clone size is shown for a subset of rows, as once, few, many or a class of expanded clone.

v_call	j_call	d_call	clone_size	cdr3_aa	cdr3_nt
TRBV24-1	TRBJ2-5	NA	many	CATSAAGQETQYF	TGTGCCACCAGTGCTGCGGGACAAGAGACCCAGTACTTC
TRBV3-1	TRBJ1-2	NA	many	CASSPLRGSSGYTF	TGTGCCAGCAGCCCGTTGCGGGGTTCCTCCGGCTACACCTTC
TRBV20-1	TRBJ2-2	NA	NA	CSAPPRMGSGELFF	TGCAGTGCTCCCCCCAGGATGGGATCCGGGGAGCTGTTTTTT
TRBV6-2/TRBV6-3	TRBJ2-1	TRBD2	many	CASSYASGGARDEQFF	TGTGCCAGCAGTTACGCTAGCGGGGGGGCTCGCGATGAGCAGTTCTTC
TRBV7-2	TRBJ2-2	TRBD1	many	CASSYQTGVNGELFF	TGTGCCAGCAGCTACCAGACAGGGGTAAACGGGGAGCTGTTTTTT
TRBV4-1	TRBJ2-7	TRBD2	many	CASSPTLARTAPNYYEQYF	TGCGCCAGCAGCCCGACACTAGCGAGAACCGCTCCGAATTACTACGAGCAGTACTTC
TRBV6-2/TRBV6-3	TRBJ2-1	NA	many	CASSYYIQGDVNNEQFF	TGTGCCAGCAGTTACTACATTCAGGGAGATGTAAACAATGAGCAGTTCTTC
TRBV9	TRBJ2-2	NA	many	CASSATPPRPTNTGELFF	TGTGCCAGCAGCGCTACTCCCCCCCGGCCCACCAACACCGGGGAGCTGTTTTTT
TRBV6-2/TRBV6-3	TRBJ2-1	NA	many	CASSSGFDEQFF	TGTGCCAGCAGTTCCGGGTTCGATGAGCAGTTCTTC
TRBV24-1	TRBJ2-2	NA	many	CATSGGQPGELFF	TGTGCCACCAGTGGTGGACAGCCCGGGGAGCTGTTTTTT
TRBV24-1	TRBJ2-2	NA	many	CATSDLEVINANTGELFF	TGTGCCACCAGTGATCTCGAGGTGATAAACGCGAACACCGGGGAGCTGTTTTTT
TRBV6-5	TRBJ2-5	NA	many	CASSYPGKETQYF	TGTGCCAGCAGTTACCCCGGAAAAGAGACCCAGTACTTC
TRBV9	TRBJ2-7	NA	many	CASSVLPGVGYEQYF	TGTGCCAGCAGCGTCCTCCCGGGTGTTGGCTACGAGCAGTACTTC
TRBV5-5	TRBJ1-2	TRBD1	many	CASSLRATGQSPPNYGYTF	TGTGCCAGCAGCTTGAGGGCGACAGGGCAAAGTCCACCTAACTATGGCTACACCTTC
TRBV18	TRBJ2-3	NA	many	CASSPPLAATRTDTQYF	TGTGCCAGCTCACCACCGTTGGCAGCGACAAGGACAGATACGCAGTATTTT
TRBV12-5	TRBJ2-1	NA	many	CASGLGGSGEVF	TGTGCTAGTGGTTTGGGAGGGTCAGGGGAGGTCTTC
TRBV6-4	TRBJ2-4	TRBD1	few	CASTLGTGGEENIQYF	TGTGCCAGCACCCTTGGAACAGGGGGCGAGGAAAACATTCAGTACTTC
TRBV5-1	TRBJ2-3	TRBD1	many	CASSLGTGITDTQYF	TGCGCCAGCAGCTTGGGGACAGGGATAACAGATACGCAGTATTTT
TRBV29-1	TRBJ2-2	NA	NA	CSVDRVTGELFF	TGCAGCGTTGACAGGGTCACCGGGGAGCTGTTTTTT
TRBV7-8	TRBJ2-1	NA	many	CASSLDDNEQFF	TGTGCCAGCAGCTTAGATGACAATGAGCAGTTCTTC
TRBV7-9	TRBJ2-7	NA	many	CASSLEGGYEQYF	TGTGCCAGCAGCTTAGAAGGCGGGTACGAGCAGTACTTC
TRBV2	TRBJ2-1	TRBD2	NA	CASSTTSWSSNEQFF	TGTGCCAGCAGTACGACTAGCTGGAGTTCCAATGAGCAGTTCTTC
TRBV6-4	TRBJ2-1	TRBD2	many	CASSDRSSSGGLEQFF	TGTGCCAGCAGTGACCGGAGCTCTAGCGGGGGGCTTGAGCAGTTCTTC
TRBV7-9	TRBJ1-5	NA	many	CASSLGRRQLGPQHF	TGTGCCAGCAGCTTAGGGCGTCGGCAGCTAGGGCCCCAGCATTTT
TRBV20-1	TRBJ1-1	NA	many	CSATDGSRRVRDTEAFF	TGCAGTGCCACGGACGGGTCTAGACGGGTCCGGGACACTGAAGCTTTCTTT
TRBV5-1	TRBJ2-5	TRBD1	many	CASSPLGDRGLRVETQYF	TGCGCCAGCAGCCCCCTAGGGGACAGGGGGCTTCGGGTCGAGACCCAGTACTTC
TRBV18	TRBJ2-7	TRBD1	few	CASSPLTGTGANEQYF	TGTGCCAGCTCACCATTAACCGGGACAGGGGCCAACGAGCAGTACTTC
TRBV20-1	TRBJ1-3	TRBD1	many	CSAHSPGGAWGNTIYF	TGCAGTGCCCACTCTCCAGGGGGCGCGTGGGGAAACACCATATATTTT
TRBV4-3	TRBJ2-5	NA	many	CASSQDDAQAQYF	TGCGCCAGCAGCCAAGACGACGCCCAGGCCCAGTACTTC
TRBV29-1	TRBJ2-3	NA	many	CSDRAGASTDTQYF	TGCAGCGACCGAGCGGGCGCTAGCACAGATACGCAGTATTTT
TRBV3-1	TRBJ2-5	TRBD1	many	CASSQGGTGGTQYF	TGTGCCAGCAGCCAAGGGGGGACAGGGGGGACCCAGTACTTC
TRBV2	TRBJ1-6	NA	many	CASSDREANSPLHF	TGTGCCAGCAGTGACAGGGAGGCTAATTCACCCCTCCACTTT
TRBV7-2	TRBJ2-7	TRBD1	many	CASSSDRQGEQYF	TGTGCCAGCAGCTCGGACAGGCAGGGGGAGCAGTACTTC
TRBV27	TRBJ1-2	NA	many	CASSSGRASGYGYTF	TGTGCCAGCAGTTCAGGGAGGGCTTCGGGCTATGGCTACACCTTC
TRBV14	TRBJ1-2	NA	many	CASSPHRGNYGYTF	TGTGCCAGCAGCCCCCACCGCGGTAACTATGGCTACACCTTC
TRBV4-3	TRBJ2-7	TRBD1	many	CASSQESSPGDSYEQYF	TGCGCCAGCAGCCAAGAAAGTTCCCCCGGGGACAGCTACGAGCAGTACTTC
TRBV5-1	TRBJ2-1	TRBD2	few	CASSPGGEYNEQFF	TGCGCCAGCAGCCCCGGGGGGGAATACAATGAGCAGTTCTTC
TRBV3-1	TRBJ2-3	TRBD2	NA	CASSQGLAGDIPDTQYF	TGTGCCAGCAGCCAAGGGCTAGCGGGAGATATACCAGATACGCAGTATTTT
TRBV6-5	TRBJ2-1	TRBD2	many	CASTGLAGRKEQFF	TGTGCCAGCACGGGACTAGCGGGCCGGAAGGAGCAGTTCTTC
TRBV7-9	TRBJ2-1	TRBD1	NA	CASSLRQGLDNEQFF	TGTGCCAGCAGCTTGAGACAGGGTCTGGACAATGAGCAGTTCTTC
TRBV7-2	TRBJ1-1	TRBD1	many	CASSLGDRRNTEAFF	TGTGCCAGCAGCTTAGGGGACAGGAGGAACACTGAAGCTTTCTTT
TRBV11-3	TRBJ2-7	NA	many	CASSARQTYEQYF	TGTGCCAGCAGCGCCCGACAGACCTACGAGCAGTACTTC
TRBV5-1	TRBJ2-1	TRBD2	many	CASSPWTSGGLMQFF	TGCGCCAGCAGCCCATGGACTAGCGGGGGGCTAATGCAGTTCTTC
TRBV6-5	TRBJ2-7	NA	many	CASSRGGPVDEQYF	TGTGCCAGCAGTCGGGGAGGCCCGGTTGACGAGCAGTACTTC
TRBV11-1	TRBJ1-1	NA	many	CASSLDYLNTEAFF	TGTGCCAGCAGCTTAGACTACCTGAACACTGAAGCTTTCTTT
TRBV7-9	TRBJ1-1	NA	many	CASSLERLGQGKNTEAFF	TGTGCCAGCAGCTTAGAACGGTTGGGGCAGGGAAAGAACACTGAAGCTTTCTTT
TRBV6-5	TRBJ2-1	TRBD2	NA	CASRPRGLAGNEQFF	TGTGCCAGCAGACCCCGGGGACTAGCGGGTAATGAGCAGTTCTTC
TRBV12-3/TRBV12-4	TRBJ2-3	TRBD2	many	CASSLGLAGTDTQYF	TGTGCCAGCAGTTTAGGACTAGCGGGCACAGATACGCAGTATTTT
TRBV12-3/TRBV12-4	TRBJ1-5	NA	many	CASSFRVVGNQPQHF	TGTGCCAGCAGTTTCCGGGTAGTAGGCAATCAGCCCCAGCATTTT
TRBV7-9	TRBJ2-3	NA	many	CASSSGRSTDTQYF	TGTGCCAGCAGCTCGGGACGGTCCACAGATACGCAGTATTTT
TRBV5-1	TRBJ2-7	NA	NA	CACSLVASDGHEQYF	TGCGCCTGCAGCTTGGTGGCTAGCGATGGTCACGAGCAGTACTTC
TRBV29-1	TRBJ2-7	NA	many	CSASAVYEQYF	TGCAGCGCCAGCGCGGTCTACGAGCAGTACTTC
TRBV5-1	TRBJ1-1	NA	many	CASSLDNANTEAFF	TGCGCCAGCAGCTTAGACAACGCGAACACTGAAGCTTTCTTT